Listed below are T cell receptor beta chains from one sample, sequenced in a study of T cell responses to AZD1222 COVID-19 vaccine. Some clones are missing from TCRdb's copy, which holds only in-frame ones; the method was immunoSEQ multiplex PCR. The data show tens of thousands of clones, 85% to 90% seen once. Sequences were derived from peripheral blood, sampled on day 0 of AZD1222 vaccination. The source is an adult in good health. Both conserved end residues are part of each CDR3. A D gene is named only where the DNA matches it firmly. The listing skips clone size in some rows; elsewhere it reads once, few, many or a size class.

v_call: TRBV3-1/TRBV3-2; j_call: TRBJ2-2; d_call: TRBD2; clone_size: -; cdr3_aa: CASSQAGLAGAGELFF; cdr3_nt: TGTGCCAGCAGCCAAGCGGGGCTAGCGGGGGCCGGGGAGCTGTTTTTT
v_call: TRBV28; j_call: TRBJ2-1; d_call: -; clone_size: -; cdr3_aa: CASMAASYNEQFF; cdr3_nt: TGTGCCAGCATGGCGGCCTCCTACAATGAGCAGTTCTTC
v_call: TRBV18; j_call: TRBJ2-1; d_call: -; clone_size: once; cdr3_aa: CASAGQSNEQFF; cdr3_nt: TGTGCCAGCGCGGGACAGAGCAATGAGCAGTTCTTC
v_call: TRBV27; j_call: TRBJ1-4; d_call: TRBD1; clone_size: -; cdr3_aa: CASSLLGQGDEKLFF; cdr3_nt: TGTGCCAGCAGTTTATTAGGACAGGGCGACGAAAAACTGTTTTTT
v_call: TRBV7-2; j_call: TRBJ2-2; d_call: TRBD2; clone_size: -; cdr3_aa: CASSFGLAGGAGELFF; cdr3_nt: TGTGCCAGCAGCTTCGGACTAGCGGGAGGTGCCGGGGAGCTGTTTTTT
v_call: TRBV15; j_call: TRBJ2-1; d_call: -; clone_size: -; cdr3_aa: CATSRYQGGANPYNEQFF; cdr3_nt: TGTGCCACCAGCAGATACCAAGGCGGGGCTAACCCCTACAATGAGCAGTTCTTC
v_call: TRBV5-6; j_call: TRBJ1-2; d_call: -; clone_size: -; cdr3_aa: CASSLPARRNYGYTF; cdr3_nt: TGTGCCAGCAGCCTTCCAGCACGGAGGAACTATGGCTACACCTTC
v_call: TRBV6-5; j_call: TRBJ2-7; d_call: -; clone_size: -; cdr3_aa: CASSPGTASSYEQYF; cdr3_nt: TGTGCCAGCAGTCCCGGGACGGCGAGCTCCTACGAGCAGTACTTC
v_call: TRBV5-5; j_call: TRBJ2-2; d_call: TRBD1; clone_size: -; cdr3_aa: CASSLRDREAGELFF; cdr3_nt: TGTGCCAGCAGCCTCCGGGACAGGGAAGCCGGGGAGCTGTTTTTT
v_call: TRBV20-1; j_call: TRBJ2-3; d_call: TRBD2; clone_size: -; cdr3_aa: CSASAGDLTDTQYF; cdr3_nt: TGCAGTGCTAGTGCGGGGGATCTCACAGATACGCAGTATTTT
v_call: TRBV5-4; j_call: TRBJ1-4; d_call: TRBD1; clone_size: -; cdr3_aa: CASSGSDRPQNEKLFF; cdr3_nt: TGTGCCAGCAGCGGGTCGGACAGGCCCCAGAATGAAAAACTGTTTTTT
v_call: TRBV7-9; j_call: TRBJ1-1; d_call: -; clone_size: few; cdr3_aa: CASSSRRAEAFF; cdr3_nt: TGTGCCAGCAGCTCTCGCCGGGCTGAAGCTTTCTTT
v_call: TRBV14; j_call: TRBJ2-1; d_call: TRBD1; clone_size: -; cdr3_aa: CASSQVGTAYNEQFF; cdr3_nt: TGTGCCAGCAGCCAAGTTGGGACAGCCTACAATGAGCAGTTCTTC
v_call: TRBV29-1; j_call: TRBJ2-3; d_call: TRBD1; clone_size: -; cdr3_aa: CSGGQGADTQYF; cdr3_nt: TGCAGCGGTGGACAGGGAGCAGATACGCAGTATTTT
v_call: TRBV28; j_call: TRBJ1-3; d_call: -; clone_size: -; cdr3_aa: CASSPPTRYSGNTIYF; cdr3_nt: TGTGCCAGCAGCCCACCGACACGGTACTCTGGAAACACCATATATTTT
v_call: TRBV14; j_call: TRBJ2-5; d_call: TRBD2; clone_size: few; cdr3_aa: CASSLMAGGGETQYF; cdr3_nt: TGTGCCAGCAGCCTGATGGCGGGCGGGGGAGAGACCCAGTACTTC
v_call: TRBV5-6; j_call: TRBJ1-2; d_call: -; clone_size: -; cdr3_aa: CASSLYQGTRYTF; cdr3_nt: TGTGCCAGCAGCTTGTACCAGGGGACCCGATACACCTTC
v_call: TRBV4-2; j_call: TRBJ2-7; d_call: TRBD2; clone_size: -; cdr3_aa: CASSPGLAVREQYF; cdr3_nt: TGTGCCAGCAGCCCAGGACTAGCGGTTAGGGAGCAGTACTTC
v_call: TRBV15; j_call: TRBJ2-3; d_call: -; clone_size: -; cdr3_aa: CATSPGGGERTDTQYF; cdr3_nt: TGTGCCACCAGCCCTGGTGGAGGGGAAAGGACAGATACGCAGTATTTT
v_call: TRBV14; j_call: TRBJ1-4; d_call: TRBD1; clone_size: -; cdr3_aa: CASSEIGQGRSEKLFF; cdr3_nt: TGTGCCAGCAGCGAAATAGGACAGGGAAGGAGTGAAAAACTGTTTTTT
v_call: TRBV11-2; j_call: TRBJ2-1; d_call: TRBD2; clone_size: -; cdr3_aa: CASSRGTSRYNEQFF; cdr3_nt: TGTGCCAGCAGCCGCGGGACTAGCAGATACAATGAGCAGTTCTTC
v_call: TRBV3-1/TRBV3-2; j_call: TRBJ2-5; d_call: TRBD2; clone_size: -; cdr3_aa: CASSRRLAGGRETQYF; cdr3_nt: TGTGCCAGCAGCCGCCGACTAGCGGGGGGGCGAGAGACCCAGTACTTC
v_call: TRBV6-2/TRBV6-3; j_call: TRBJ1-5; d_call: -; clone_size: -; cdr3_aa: CASSYVSGDQPQHF; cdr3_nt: TGTGCCAGCAGTTACGTCTCAGGCGATCAGCCCCAGCATTTT
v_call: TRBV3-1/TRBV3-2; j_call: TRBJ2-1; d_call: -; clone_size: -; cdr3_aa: CASSQDQGNNEQFF; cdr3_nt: TGTGCCAGCAGCCAAGATCAGGGGAACAATGAGCAGTTCTTC
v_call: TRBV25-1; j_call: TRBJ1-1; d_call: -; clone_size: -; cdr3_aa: CASSDGPMNTEAFF; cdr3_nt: TGTGCCAGCAGTGATGGTCCCATGAACACTGAAGCTTTCTTT
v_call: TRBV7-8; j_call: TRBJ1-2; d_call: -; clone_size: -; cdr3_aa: CASSLGRRYGYTF; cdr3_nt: TGTGCCAGCAGCTTAGGGCGTCGGTATGGCTACACCTTC
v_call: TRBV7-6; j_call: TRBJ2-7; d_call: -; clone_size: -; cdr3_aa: CASSLEFGKSYEQYF; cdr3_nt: TGTGCCAGCAGCTTAGAGTTTGGCAAGTCCTACGAGCAGTACTTC
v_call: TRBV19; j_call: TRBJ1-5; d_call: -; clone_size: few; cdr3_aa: CASTPQMGQGSNQPQHF; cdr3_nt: TGTGCCAGTACCCCCCAGATGGGGCAGGGTAGCAATCAGCCCCAGCATTTT
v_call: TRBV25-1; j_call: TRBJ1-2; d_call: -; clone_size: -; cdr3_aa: CASSGQGLPSYGYTF; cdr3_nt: TGTGCCAGCAGTGGTCAGGGGTTACCCTCCTATGGCTACACCTTC
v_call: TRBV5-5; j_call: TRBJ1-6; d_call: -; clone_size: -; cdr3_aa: CASSKTGSISPLHF; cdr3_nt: TGTGCCAGCAGCAAAACAGGGTCGATTTCACCCCTCCACTTT
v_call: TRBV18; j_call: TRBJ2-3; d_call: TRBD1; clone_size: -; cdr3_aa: CASSPDRAITDTQYF; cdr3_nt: TGTGCCAGCTCACCCGACAGGGCCATCACAGATACGCAGTATTTT
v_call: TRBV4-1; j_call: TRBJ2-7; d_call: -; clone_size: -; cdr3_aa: CASSQVPGQFYEQYF; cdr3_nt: TGCGCCAGCAGCCAAGTTCCAGGGCAATTTTACGAGCAGTACTTC
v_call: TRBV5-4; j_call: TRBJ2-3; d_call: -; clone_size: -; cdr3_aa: CASSLGETRSTDTQYF; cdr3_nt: TGTGCCAGCAGCTTGGGGGAAACAAGGAGCACAGATACGCAGTATTTT
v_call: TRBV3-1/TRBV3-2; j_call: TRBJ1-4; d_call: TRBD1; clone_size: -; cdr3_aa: CASSEQGGQGLNEKLFF; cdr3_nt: TGTGCCAGCAGCGAACAAGGGGGACAGGGCCTAAATGAAAAACTGTTTTTT
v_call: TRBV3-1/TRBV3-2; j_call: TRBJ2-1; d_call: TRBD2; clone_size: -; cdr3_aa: CASSRRAGPGLARENEQFF; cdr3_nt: TGTGCCAGCAGCCGACGGGCAGGGCCGGGACTAGCGAGAGAGAATGAGCAGTTCTTC
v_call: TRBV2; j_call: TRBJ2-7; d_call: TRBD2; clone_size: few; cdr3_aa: CASESSGAYEQYF; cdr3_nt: TGTGCCAGCGAGTCTAGCGGGGCTTACGAGCAGTACTTC
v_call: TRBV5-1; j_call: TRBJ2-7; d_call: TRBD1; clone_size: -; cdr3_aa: CASSFGQAYEQYF; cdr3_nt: TGCGCCAGCAGCTTTGGACAGGCCTACGAGCAGTACTTC
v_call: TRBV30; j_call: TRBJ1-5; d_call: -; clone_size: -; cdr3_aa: CAWSKRTESNQPQHF; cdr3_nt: TGTGCCTGGAGTAAGAGGACAGAGAGCAATCAGCCCCAGCATTTT
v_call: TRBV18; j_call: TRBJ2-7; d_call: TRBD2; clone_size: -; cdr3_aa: CASSPRTSGSLYEQYF; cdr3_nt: TGTGCCAGCTCACCGAGGACTAGCGGGAGTTTGTACGAGCAGTACTTC
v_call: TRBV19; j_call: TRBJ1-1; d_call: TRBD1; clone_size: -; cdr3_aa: CASRTGRFTEAFF; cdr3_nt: TGTGCCAGTAGGACAGGGAGATTCACTGAAGCTTTCTTT
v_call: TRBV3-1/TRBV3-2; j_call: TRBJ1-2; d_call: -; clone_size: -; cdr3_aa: CASSQGAGSKGYTF; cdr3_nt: TGTGCCAGCAGCCAAGGGGCAGGGTCGAAAGGCTACACCTTC
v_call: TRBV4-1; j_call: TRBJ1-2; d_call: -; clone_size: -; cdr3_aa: CASSQDFGPYGYTF; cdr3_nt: TGCGCCAGCAGCCAAGATTTCGGACCCTATGGCTACACCTTC
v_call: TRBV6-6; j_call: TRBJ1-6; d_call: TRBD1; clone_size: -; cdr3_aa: CASSPARQGGNSPLHF; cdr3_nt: TGTGCCAGCAGCCCAGCTCGACAGGGGGGTAATTCACCCCTCCACTTT
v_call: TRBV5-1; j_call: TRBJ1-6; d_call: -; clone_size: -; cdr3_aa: CASSLDFGTSPLHF; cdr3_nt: TGCGCCAGCAGCTTGGACTTCGGGACCTCACCCCTCCACTTT
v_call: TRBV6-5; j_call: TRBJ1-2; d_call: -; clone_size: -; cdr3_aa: CASSTALGPYGYTF; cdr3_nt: TGTGCCAGCAGTACAGCCTTGGGGCCCTATGGCTACACCTTC
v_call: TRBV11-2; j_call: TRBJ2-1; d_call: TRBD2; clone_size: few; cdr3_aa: CASSWGNGRARNEQFF; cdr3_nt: TGTGCCAGCAGCTGGGGAAACGGGAGGGCCCGTAATGAGCAGTTCTTC
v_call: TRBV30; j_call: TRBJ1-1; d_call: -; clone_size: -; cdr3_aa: CAWSVQWDTEAFF; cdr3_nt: TGTGCCTGGAGTGTGCAGTGGGACACTGAAGCTTTCTTT
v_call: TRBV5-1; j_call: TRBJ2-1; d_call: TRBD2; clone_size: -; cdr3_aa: CASSLAGTSGSTNNEQFF; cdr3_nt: TGCGCCAGCAGCTTGGCCGGGACTAGCGGGAGTACTAACAATGAGCAGTTCTTC
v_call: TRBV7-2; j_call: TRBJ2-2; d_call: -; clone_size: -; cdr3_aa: CASSPRESLAGELFF; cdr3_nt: TGTGCCAGCAGCCCCAGGGAATCGTTAGCCGGGGAGCTGTTTTTT
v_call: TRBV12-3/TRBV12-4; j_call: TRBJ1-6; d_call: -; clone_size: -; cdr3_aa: CASSPDRNSPLHF; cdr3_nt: TGTGCCAGCAGCCCAGACAGAAATTCACCCCTCCACTTT
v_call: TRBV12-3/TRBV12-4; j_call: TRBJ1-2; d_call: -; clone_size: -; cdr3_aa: CASSPGLSGYTF; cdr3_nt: TGTGCCAGCAGTCCGGGACTCTCTGGCTACACCTTC
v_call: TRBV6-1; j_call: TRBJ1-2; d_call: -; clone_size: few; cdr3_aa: CASSESGELANYGYTF; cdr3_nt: TGTGCCAGCAGTGAATCGGGGGAGCTAGCTAACTATGGCTACACCTTC
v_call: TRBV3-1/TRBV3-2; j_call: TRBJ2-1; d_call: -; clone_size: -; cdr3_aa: CASSQFFKTFGDSYNEQFF; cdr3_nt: TGTGCCAGCAGCCAATTCTTCAAGACCTTCGGGGATTCCTACAATGAGCAGTTCTTC
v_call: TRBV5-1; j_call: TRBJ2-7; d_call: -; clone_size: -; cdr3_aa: CASSPDSYEQYF; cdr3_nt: TGCGCCAGCAGCCCCGACTCCTACGAGCAGTACTTC